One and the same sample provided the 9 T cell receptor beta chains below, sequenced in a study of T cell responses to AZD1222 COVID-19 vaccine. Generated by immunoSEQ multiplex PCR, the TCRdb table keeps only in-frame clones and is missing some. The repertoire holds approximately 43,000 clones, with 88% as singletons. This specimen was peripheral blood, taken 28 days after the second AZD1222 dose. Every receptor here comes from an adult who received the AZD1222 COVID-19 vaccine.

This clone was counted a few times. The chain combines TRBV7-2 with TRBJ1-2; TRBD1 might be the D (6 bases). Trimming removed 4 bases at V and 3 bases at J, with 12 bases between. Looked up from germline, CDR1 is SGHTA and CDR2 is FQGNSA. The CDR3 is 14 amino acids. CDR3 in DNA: TGTGCCAGCAGCTCAACAGGGTACGACTATGGCTACACCTTC. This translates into CASSSTGYDYGYTF.

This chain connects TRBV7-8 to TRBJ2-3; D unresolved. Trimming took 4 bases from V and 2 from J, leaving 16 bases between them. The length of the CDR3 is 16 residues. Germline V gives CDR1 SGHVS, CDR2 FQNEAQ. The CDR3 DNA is TGTGCCAGCAGCTCCCTTGGCATAAGGACCACAGATACGCAGTATTTT. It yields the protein CASSSLGIRTTDTQYF.

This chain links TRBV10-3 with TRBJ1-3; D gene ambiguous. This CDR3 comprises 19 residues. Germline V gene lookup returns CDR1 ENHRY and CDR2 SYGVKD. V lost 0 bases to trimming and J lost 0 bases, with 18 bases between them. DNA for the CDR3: TGTGCCATCAGTGAGTCGCGGTGGCAGGCGACCTCCTCTGGAAACACCATATATTTT. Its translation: CAISESRWQATSSGNTIYF.

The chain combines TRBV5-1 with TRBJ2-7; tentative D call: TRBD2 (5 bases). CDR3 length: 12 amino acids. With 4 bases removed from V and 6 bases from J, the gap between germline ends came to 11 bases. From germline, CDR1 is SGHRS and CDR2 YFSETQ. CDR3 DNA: TGCGCCAGCAGCGTCGGTGGACTCGAGCAGTACTTC. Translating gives CASSVGGLEQYF.

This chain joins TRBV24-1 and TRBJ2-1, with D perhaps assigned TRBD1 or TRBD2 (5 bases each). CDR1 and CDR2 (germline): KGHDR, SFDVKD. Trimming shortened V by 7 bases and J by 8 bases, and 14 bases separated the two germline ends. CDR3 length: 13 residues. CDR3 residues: CATSERGIDEQFF. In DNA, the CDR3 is TGTGCCACCAGCGAGAGGGGTATCGATGAGCAGTTCTTC.

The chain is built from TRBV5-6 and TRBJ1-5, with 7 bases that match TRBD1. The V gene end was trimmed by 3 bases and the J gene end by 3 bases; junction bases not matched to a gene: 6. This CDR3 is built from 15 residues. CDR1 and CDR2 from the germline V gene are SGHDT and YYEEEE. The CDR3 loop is CASSSTGQNNQPQHF. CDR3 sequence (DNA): TGTGCCAGCAGCTCCACGGGACAGAACAATCAGCCCCAGCATTTT.

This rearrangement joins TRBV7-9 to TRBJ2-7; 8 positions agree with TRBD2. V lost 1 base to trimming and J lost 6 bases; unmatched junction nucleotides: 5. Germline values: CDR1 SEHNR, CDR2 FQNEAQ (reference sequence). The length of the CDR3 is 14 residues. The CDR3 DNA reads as TGTGCCAGCAGCTTAGGGGGCGGGAGGACCGAGCAGTACTTC. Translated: CASSLGGGRTEQYF. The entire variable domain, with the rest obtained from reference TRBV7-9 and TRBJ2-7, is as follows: DTGVSQNPRHKITKRGQNVTFRCDPISEHNRLYWYRQTLGQGPEFLTYFQNEAQLEKSRLLSDRFSAERPKGSFSTLEIQRTEQGDSAMYLCASSLGGGRTEQYFGPGTRLTVT.

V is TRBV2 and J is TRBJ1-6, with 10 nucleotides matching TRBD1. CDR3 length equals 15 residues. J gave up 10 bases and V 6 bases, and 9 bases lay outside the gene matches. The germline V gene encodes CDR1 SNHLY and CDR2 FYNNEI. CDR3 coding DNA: TGTGCCAGCAGAAGTATACGGGACAGGGGATCACCCCTCCACTTT. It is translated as CASRSIRDRGSPLHF.

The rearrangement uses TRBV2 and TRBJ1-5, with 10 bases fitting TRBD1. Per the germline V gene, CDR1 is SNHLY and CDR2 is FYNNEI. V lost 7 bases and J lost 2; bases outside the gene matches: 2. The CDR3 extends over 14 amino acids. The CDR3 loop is CASKGQGGNQPQHF. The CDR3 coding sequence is TGTGCCAGCAAAGGACAGGGGGGCAATCAGCCCCAGCATTTT.